This T cell receptor (beta chain) was profiled in a study of response to subunit inactivated influenza vaccine. TCRdb independently ran MiXCR on the RT-PCR reads; one entry per CDR3 protein. Of more than 150,000 distinct CDR3 sequences detected, about 11% appear once; the ten largest clones hold under 40%. CDR1 and CDR2 from the germline V gene are DFQATT and SNEGSKA (reference sequence). The CDR3 is made up of 13 amino acids. Unmatched junction bases numbered 4, after V lost 6 bases and J lost 4 bases. This clonotype was recorded a few times. Source: CD8+ T cells sorted from PBMCs, taken around 25 months after vaccination. The receptor comes from a man aged 50-75 years who received an inactivated influenza vaccine. The chain employs TRBV20-1 and TRBJ1-3; 9 bases are a match to TRBD1. The DNA of the CDR3 is TGCAGTGCCCCGGACAGGGGAGGAAACACCATATATTTT. It translates to CSAPDRGGNTIYF.